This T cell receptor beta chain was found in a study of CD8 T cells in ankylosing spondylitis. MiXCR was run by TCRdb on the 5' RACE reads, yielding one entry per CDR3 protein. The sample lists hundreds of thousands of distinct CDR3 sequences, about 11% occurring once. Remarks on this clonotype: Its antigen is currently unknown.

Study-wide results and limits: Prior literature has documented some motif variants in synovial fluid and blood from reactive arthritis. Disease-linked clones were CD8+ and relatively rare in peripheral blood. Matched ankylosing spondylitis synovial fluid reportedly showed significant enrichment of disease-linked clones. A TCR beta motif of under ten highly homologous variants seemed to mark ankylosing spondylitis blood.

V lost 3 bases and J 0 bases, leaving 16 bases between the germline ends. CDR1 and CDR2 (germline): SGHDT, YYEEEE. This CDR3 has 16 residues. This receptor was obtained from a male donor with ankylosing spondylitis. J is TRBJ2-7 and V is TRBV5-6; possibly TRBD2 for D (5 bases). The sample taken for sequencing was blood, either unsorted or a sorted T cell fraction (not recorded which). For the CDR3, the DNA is TGTGCCAGCAGCTCTGACCTGGCTCGGGGCTCCTACGAGCAGTACTTC. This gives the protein CASSSDLARGSYEQYF. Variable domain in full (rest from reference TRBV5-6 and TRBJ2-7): DAGVTQSPTHLIKTRGQQVTLRCSPKSGHDTVSWYQQALGQGPQFIFQYYEEEERQRGNFPDRFSGHQFPNYSSELNVNALLLGDSALYLCASSSDLARGSYEQYFGPGTRLTVT.